Following are 13 T cell receptor beta chains from one sample sequenced in a study of beta chain features in type 1 diabetes. Sequencing targeted expressed TCRB transcripts, as all isolated RNA had been reverse transcribed. Measured with immunoSEQ multiplex PCR; TCRdb has only the in-frame clones, and not every one. This sample has 680,000 or so clones, with around 15% found just once. Sequencing input: naive CD4+ T cells from blood. The receptors derive from a man between 18 and 29 years old in good health.

This chain connects TRBV5-4 to TRBJ1-5; D call uncertain. This CDR3 has 14 residues. Germline CDR1 and CDR2: SGHNT and YYREEE (reference sequence). V was clipped by 1 base and J by 2 bases, with 7 bases between them. CDR3 region: CASSLKGGNQPQHF. For the CDR3, the DNA is TGTGCCAGCAGCTTGAAGGGTGGCAATCAGCCCCAGCATTTT.

The chain links TRBV7-2 to TRBJ1-2, with 8 nucleotides matching TRBD1. From germline, CDR1 is SGHTA and CDR2 FQGNSA. V trimming: 2 bases; J trimming: 4 bases; junction bases outside the gene matches: 6. CDR3 length equals 15 residues. The CDR3 here is CASSLSLGQAYGYTF. CDR3 nucleotides: TGTGCCAGCAGCTTATCCTTGGGACAGGCCTATGGCTACACCTTC.

The rearrangement uses TRBV27 and TRBJ1-2; no definite D call. V was shortened by 4 bases and J by 4 bases, with 16 bases between the two germline ends. The germline gives CDR1 MNHEY, CDR2 SMNVEV (reference sequence). The CDR3 consists of 15 residues. DNA for the CDR3: TGTGCCAGCAGTTCCGGACCTATAGCCACCTATGGCTACACCTTC. This codes for CASSSGPIATYGYTF.

This clone was seen a few times. The gene calls are TRBV7-2 and TRBJ1-5; the D is unclear. This CDR3 region has 12 residues. The germline gives CDR1 SGHTA, CDR2 FQGNSA. The V end was cut by 2 bases, the J end by 7 bases, with 6 bases between. This CDR3 is CASSLPGQPQHF. Here the CDR3 DNA reads TGTGCCAGCAGCTTACCAGGACAGCCCCAGCATTTT.

The sample holds a few counts of this clone. CDR3 region: CASSLRGRAALNYGYTF. CDR3 nucleotide sequence: TGTGCCAGCAGTTTAAGGGGCAGGGCAGCCCTTAACTATGGCTACACCTTC. This chain links TRBV27 with TRBJ1-2; D may be TRBD1 (5 bases). Germline V lookup: CDR1 MNHEY, CDR2 SMNVEV (reference sequence). CDR3 size: 17 residues. V was cut by 2 bases and J by 1 base, with 17 bases left in between.

The chain couples TRBV6-5 to TRBJ2-7; D is unclear. Germline-derived CDR1 and CDR2 are MNHEY and SVGAGI. This CDR3 has 14 amino acids. The V end lost 6 bases, the J end lost 3 bases, and 15 bases lay between the germline ends. DNA for the CDR3: TGTGCCAGCAGCCCAGGTGGGTCCCGCTACGAGCAGTACTTC. This codes for CASSPGGSRYEQYF.

This sequence joins TRBV30 and TRBJ1-2; D is unresolved. From germline, CDR1 is GTSNPN and CDR2 SVGIG (reference sequence). The CDR3 contains 15 residues. V lost 8 bases and J lost 8, with 27 bases in between. The DNA of the CDR3 is TGTGCCCATTGGAAATTCGGGGTAAAAATGGAAGGCTACACCTTC. It specifies CAHWKFGVKMEGYTF.

This clone showed up just a few times. The rearrangement joins TRBV19 to TRBJ1-5; the D gene is possibly TRBD1 (5 bases). This CDR3 has 13 amino acids. The V end was cut by 3 bases, the J end by 7 bases, with 10 bases between. Germline V gives CDR1 LNHDA, CDR2 SQIVND (reference sequence). Here the CDR3 DNA reads TGTGCCAGTAGTATTTGGGGGACGCAGCCCCAGCATTTT. It encodes CASSIWGTQPQHF.

V and J are TRBV29-1 and TRBJ2-6, with D hard to call. CDR3 length: 16 residues. The germline V gene encodes CDR1 SQVTM and CDR2 ANQGSEA. With 1 base removed from V and 1 base from J, the gap between germline ends came to 11 bases. CDR3 nucleotide sequence: TGCAGCGTTGAAGGTGGTAAGGTATCTGGGGCCAACGTCCTGACTTTC. Protein product: CSVEGGKVSGANVLTF.

The rearrangement uses TRBV19 and TRBJ1-4; tentative D call: TRBD1 (6 bases). V was shortened by 3 bases and J by 0 bases, with 17 bases between the two germline ends. The germline V gene encodes CDR1 LNHDA and CDR2 SQIVND (reference sequence). The CDR3 runs to 18 residues. The CDR3 region has the DNA TGTGCCAGTAGTATTCGGGGGACAAGCCTTGCAACTAATGAAAAACTGTTTTTT. This gives the protein CASSIRGTSLATNEKLFF.

The chain has TRBV19 and TRBJ1-2; the D is unclear. Trimming stripped 1 base from V and 4 bases from J, with 19 bases between. The CDR3 is 17 residues long. The germline gives CDR1 LNHDA, CDR2 SQIVND (reference sequence). The CDR3 region is CASSIVSVGRSGYGYTF. DNA of the CDR3: TGTGCCAGTAGTATAGTATCCGTCGGCAGGAGTGGCTATGGCTACACCTTC.

The V and J genes are TRBV27 and TRBJ2-4, with D perhaps given as TRBD1 or TRBD2 (5 bases each). Germline V gene lookup returns CDR1 MNHEY and CDR2 SMNVEV (reference sequence). This CDR3 has 19 residues. Trimming took 6 bases from V and 0 from J, leaving 24 bases between them. Here the CDR3 DNA reads TGTGCCAGCAGGGGAATCCGGGACGGTGGGCCTCTAGCCAAAAACATTCAGTACTTC. This translates into CASRGIRDGGPLAKNIQYF.

This clone was detected a few times. The V gene is TRBV7-9, the J gene TRBJ2-7; no reliable D call. The CDR3 length is 16 residues. Deletions cut 5 bases from V and 3 bases from J, with 20 bases between. Germline CDR1 is SEHNR and CDR2 is FQNEAQ (reference sequence). The chain's CDR3 is CASSPLKGFSFYEQYF. CDR3 sequence (DNA): TGTGCCAGCAGCCCGTTAAAGGGCTTTTCGTTCTACGAGCAGTACTTC.